Listed below are T cell receptor beta chains from one sample, sequenced in a study of Ad26.COV2.S vaccination and SARS-CoV-2 variants. The data were produced by immunoSEQ multiplex PCR, yet TCRdb's version contains in-frame clones alone and is incomplete. Here the sample spans 350,000 to 600,000 clones, roughly 87% being singletons. The sequencing used peripheral blood, collected in a trial of Ad26.COV2.S vaccine versus placebo. These receptors were taken from a person aged 18-65 years who received the Ad26.COV2.S COVID-19 vaccine or a placebo. Both conserved end residues are trimmed from each CDR3. The order of the fields is CDR3 protein, J gene, V gene.

cdr3_aa: ASSNKRGVTGELF
j_call: TRBJ2-2
v_call: TRBV19

cdr3_aa: ASSPDPPRPQH
j_call: TRBJ1-5
v_call: TRBV5-5

cdr3_aa: ASSLWPTSAGVSYEQY
j_call: TRBJ2-7
v_call: TRBV5-1

cdr3_aa: ASSQGGLAGSLQETQY
j_call: TRBJ2-5
v_call: TRBV3-1/TRBV3-2

cdr3_aa: ASSTGTSGGQETQY
j_call: TRBJ2-5
v_call: TRBV5-4

cdr3_aa: ASSYGSRLTEAF
j_call: TRBJ1-1
v_call: TRBV6-2/TRBV6-3

cdr3_aa: ASSIGITQETQY
j_call: TRBJ2-5
v_call: TRBV19

cdr3_aa: ASSYPSGGTGEQF
j_call: TRBJ2-1
v_call: TRBV6-6

cdr3_aa: ASSLRSGHEQY
j_call: TRBJ2-7
v_call: TRBV5-1

cdr3_aa: SVVGDIEQY
j_call: TRBJ2-7
v_call: TRBV29-1

cdr3_aa: ASSLALGTGANVLT
j_call: TRBJ2-6
v_call: TRBV7-2

cdr3_aa: ASPHRDTGGE
j_call: TRBJ2-7
v_call: TRBV9

cdr3_aa: ASSEPLGPGGNTIY
j_call: TRBJ1-3
v_call: TRBV6-1

cdr3_aa: ASSLSNSAGELF
j_call: TRBJ2-2
v_call: TRBV7-6

cdr3_aa: ASSVGSSIGSYEQY
j_call: TRBJ2-7
v_call: TRBV7-2

cdr3_aa: ASSLEGHLTDTQY
j_call: TRBJ2-3
v_call: TRBV7-9

cdr3_aa: ASSVGGSVGNTEAF
j_call: TRBJ1-1
v_call: TRBV9

cdr3_aa: ASSVAGGPYNSPLH
j_call: TRBJ1-6
v_call: TRBV9

cdr3_aa: ASSRGTKQF
j_call: TRBJ2-1
v_call: TRBV3-1/TRBV3-2

cdr3_aa: AISERGAKQY
j_call: TRBJ2-7
v_call: TRBV10-3

cdr3_aa: ASSQDVGQGFGLGTDTQY
j_call: TRBJ2-3
v_call: TRBV14

cdr3_aa: ATSSRDRVLKETQY
j_call: TRBJ2-5
v_call: TRBV15

cdr3_aa: ASSPYTGSTDTQY
j_call: TRBJ2-3
v_call: TRBV18

cdr3_aa: ASSFSGDLMNTEAF
j_call: TRBJ1-1
v_call: TRBV5-5

cdr3_aa: ASSQVRAASGKGEANYGYT
j_call: TRBJ1-2
v_call: TRBV23-1

cdr3_aa: ASSSGGGNSPLH
j_call: TRBJ1-6
v_call: TRBV7-3

cdr3_aa: ASSIIGRAGNEQY
j_call: TRBJ2-7
v_call: TRBV19

cdr3_aa: ASTGLSGNTIY
j_call: TRBJ1-3
v_call: TRBV19

cdr3_aa: ASTPDRGAYNEQF
j_call: TRBJ2-1
v_call: TRBV28

cdr3_aa: ASSPADRALGSPLH
j_call: TRBJ1-6
v_call: TRBV7-9

cdr3_aa: ASSQGDRGSPLH
j_call: TRBJ1-6
v_call: TRBV3-1/TRBV3-2